This T cell receptor (beta chain) originates from a study of post-analysis software for immune sequencing data. Broader study findings: Patients showed TRBV5-6, TRBV5-1 and TRBV20-1 among five TRBV segments more frequent than in controls. The normalized Chao1 diversity of multiple sclerosis patients was significantly lower than that of controls.

This CDR3 region has 14 residues. CDR1 and CDR2 from the germline V gene are DFQATT and SNEGSKA (reference sequence). V trimming: 4 bases; J trimming: 4 bases; junction bases outside the gene matches: 8. As to this clonotype: What it binds is unknown.

Built from TCR beta cDNA, the libraries had unique molecular identifiers in them. Each sample of about 0.95 to 11 million input T cells yielded 500,000 or so cDNA molecules, so each molecule approximated one T cell. TCRdb re-called the PCR reads with MiXCR, one entry per CDR3 protein. Here the sample spans 380,000 or so distinct CDR3 sequences, less than 35% being singletons. The material sequenced was blood. The chain recombines TRBV20-1 with TRBJ2-5; 8 nucleotides align to TRBD2. This sequence originates from a girl under 18 with multiple sclerosis. This CDR3 reads CSANGLATGETQYF. CDR3 sequence (DNA): TGCAGTGCTAATGGACTAGCAACTGGAGAGACCCAGTACTTC.